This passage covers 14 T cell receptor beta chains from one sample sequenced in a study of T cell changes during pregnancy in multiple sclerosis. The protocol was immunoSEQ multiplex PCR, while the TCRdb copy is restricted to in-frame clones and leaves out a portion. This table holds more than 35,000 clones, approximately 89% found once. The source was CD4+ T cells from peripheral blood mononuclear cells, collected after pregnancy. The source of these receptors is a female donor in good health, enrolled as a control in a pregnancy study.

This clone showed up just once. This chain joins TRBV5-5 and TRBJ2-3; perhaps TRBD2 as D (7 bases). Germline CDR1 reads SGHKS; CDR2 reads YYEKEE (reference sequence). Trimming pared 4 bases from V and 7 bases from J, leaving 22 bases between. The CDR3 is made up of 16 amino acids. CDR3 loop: CASSPPGVRGGNTQYF. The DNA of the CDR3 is TGTGCCAGCAGCCCGCCGGGAGTTAGGGGGGGGAATACGCAGTATTTT. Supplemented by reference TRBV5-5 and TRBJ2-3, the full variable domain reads DAGVTQSPTHLIKTRGQQVTLRCSPISGHKSVSWYQQVLGQGPQFIFQYYEKEERGRGNFPDRFSARQFPNYSSELNVNALLLGDSALYLCASSPPGVRGGNTQYFGPGTRLTVL.

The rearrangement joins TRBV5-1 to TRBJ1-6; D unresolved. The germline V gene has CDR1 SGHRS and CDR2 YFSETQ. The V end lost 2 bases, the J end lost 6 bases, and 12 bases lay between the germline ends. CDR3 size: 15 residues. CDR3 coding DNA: TGCGCCAGCAGCTTACGGGGAGAAGGTAATTCACCCCTCCACTTT. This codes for CASSLRGEGNSPLHF.

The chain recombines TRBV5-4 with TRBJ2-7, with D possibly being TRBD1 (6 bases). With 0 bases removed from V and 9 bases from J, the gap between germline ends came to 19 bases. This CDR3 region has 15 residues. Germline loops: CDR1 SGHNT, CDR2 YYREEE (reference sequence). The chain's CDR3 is CASSLASGAPLGQYF. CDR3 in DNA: TGTGCCAGCAGCTTGGCCTCAGGGGCCCCCCTTGGGCAGTACTTC.

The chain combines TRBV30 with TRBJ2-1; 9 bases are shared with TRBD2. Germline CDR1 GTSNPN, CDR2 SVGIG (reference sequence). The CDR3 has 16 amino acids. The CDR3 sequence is CARGRGGLAGMGEQFF. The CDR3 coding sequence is TGTGCTCGGGGCAGGGGTGGCCTAGCGGGAATGGGTGAGCAGTTCTTC.

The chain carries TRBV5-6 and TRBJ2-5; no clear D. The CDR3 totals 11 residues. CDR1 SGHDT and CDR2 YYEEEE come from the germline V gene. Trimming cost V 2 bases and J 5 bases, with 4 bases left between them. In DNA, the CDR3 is TGTGCCAGCAGCTTCGAGGAGACCCAGTACTTC. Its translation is CASSFEETQYF.

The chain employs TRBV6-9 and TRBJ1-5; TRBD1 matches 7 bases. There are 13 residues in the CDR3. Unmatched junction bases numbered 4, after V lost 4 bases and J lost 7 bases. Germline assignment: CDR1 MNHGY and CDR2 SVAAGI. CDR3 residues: CASSCLRGQPQHF. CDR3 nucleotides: TGTGCCAGCAGTTGCCTCAGGGGGCAGCCCCAGCATTTT.

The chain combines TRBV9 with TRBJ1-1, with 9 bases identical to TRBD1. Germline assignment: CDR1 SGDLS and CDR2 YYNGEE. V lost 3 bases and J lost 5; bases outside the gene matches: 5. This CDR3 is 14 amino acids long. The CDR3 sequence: CASSGRDRVTEAFF. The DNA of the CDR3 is TGTGCCAGCAGCGGCCGGGACAGGGTAACTGAAGCTTTCTTT.

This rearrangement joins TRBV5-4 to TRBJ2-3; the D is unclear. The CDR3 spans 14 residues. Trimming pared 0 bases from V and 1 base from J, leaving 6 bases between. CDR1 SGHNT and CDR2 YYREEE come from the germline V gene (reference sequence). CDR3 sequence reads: CASSLGAGTDTQYF. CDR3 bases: TGTGCCAGCAGCTTGGGCGCGGGCACAGATACGCAGTATTTT.

DNA of the CDR3: TGCGCCAGCAGCTTAACGACGGGCGGGACTGAAGCTTTCTTT. Protein sequence: CASSLTTGGTEAFF. The J gene is TRBJ1-1, the V gene TRBV5-1; D is ambiguous. Germline CDR1 is SGHRS and CDR2 is YFSETQ. The CDR3 totals 14 residues. V lost 2 bases and J lost 5, with 13 bases in between.

The CDR3 sequence: CATSRDPTSGRVSGITDTQYF. CDR3 DNA sequence: TGTGCCACCAGCAGAGATCCGACTAGCGGGAGGGTAAGCGGGATCACAGATACGCAGTATTTT. The chain employs TRBV15 and TRBJ2-3; 14 nucleotides agree with TRBD2. This CDR3 is built from 21 residues. Germline lookup yields CDR1 LNHNV and CDR2 YYDKDF (reference sequence). J lost 2 bases, V lost 0 bases, and 13 bases had no gene match.

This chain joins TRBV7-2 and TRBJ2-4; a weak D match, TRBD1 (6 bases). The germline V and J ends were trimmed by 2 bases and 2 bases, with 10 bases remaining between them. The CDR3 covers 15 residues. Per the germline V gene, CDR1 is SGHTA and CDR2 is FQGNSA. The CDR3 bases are TGTGCCAGCAGCTTATTTGACAGGTCCAAAAACATTCAGTACTTC. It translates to CASSLFDRSKNIQYF. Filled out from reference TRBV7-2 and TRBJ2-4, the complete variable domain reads GAGVSQSPSNKVTEKGKDVELRCDPISGHTALYWYRQSLGQGLEFLIYFQGNSAPDKSGLPSDRFSAERTGGSVSTLTIQRTQQEDSAVYLCASSLFDRSKNIQYFGAGTRLSVL.

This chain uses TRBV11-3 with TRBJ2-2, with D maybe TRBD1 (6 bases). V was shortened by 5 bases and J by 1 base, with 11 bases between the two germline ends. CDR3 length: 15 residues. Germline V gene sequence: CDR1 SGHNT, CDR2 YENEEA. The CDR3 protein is CASSPGQRNTGELFF. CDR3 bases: TGTGCCAGCAGCCCCGGACAGAGGAACACCGGGGAGCTGTTTTTT.

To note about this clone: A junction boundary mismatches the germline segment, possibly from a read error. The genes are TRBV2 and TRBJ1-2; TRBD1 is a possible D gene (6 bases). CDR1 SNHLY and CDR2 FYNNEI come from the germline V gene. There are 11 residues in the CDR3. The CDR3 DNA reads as TGTGCCAGCAGTGAAGCGGGGGCAGGCTCCTTC. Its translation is CASSEAGAGSF.

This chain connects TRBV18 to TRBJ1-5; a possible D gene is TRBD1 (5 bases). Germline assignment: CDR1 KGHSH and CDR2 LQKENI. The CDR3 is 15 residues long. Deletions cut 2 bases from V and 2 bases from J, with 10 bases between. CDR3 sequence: CASSPYGGGNQPQHF. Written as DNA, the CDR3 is TGTGCCAGCTCACCATATGGAGGGGGCAATCAGCCCCAGCATTTT.